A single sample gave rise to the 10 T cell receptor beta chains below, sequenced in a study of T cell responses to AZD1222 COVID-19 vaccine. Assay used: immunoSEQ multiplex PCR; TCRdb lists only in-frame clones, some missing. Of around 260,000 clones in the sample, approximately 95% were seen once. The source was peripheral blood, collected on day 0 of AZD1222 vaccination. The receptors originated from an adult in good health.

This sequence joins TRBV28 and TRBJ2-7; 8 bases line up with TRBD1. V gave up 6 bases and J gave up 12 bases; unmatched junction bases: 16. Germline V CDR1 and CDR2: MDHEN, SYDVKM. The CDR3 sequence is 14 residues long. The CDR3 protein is CASSHPRGPAFPYF. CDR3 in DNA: TGTGCCAGCAGCCACCCCAGGGGGCCGGCGTTTCCGTACTTC.

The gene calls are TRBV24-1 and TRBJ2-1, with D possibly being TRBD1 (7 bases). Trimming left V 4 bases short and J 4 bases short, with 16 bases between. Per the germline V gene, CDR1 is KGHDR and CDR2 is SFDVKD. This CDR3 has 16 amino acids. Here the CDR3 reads CATSDSTGAGYNEQFF. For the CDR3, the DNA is TGTGCCACCAGTGACTCCACAGGGGCGGGGTACAATGAGCAGTTCTTC.

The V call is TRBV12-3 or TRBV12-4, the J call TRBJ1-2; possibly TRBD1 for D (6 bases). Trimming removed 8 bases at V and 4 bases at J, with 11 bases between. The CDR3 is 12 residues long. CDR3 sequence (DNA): TGTGCCAGCTCCAGGGGCGGCTATGGCTACACCTTC. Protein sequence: CASSRGGYGYTF.

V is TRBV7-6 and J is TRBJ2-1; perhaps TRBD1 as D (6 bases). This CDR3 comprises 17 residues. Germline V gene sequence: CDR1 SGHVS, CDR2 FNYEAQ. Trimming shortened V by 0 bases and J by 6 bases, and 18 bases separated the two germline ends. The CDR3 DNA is TGTGCCAGCAGCTTAGCGCACGGGACAAATAGGGGCAATGAGCAGTTCTTC. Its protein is CASSLAHGTNRGNEQFF.

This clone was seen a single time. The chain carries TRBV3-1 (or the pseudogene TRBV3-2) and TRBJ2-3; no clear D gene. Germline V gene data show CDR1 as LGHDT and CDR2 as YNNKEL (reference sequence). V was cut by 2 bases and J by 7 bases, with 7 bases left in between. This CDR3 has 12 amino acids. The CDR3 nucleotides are TGTGCCAGCAGCCAAAGACCGAATACGCAGTATTTT. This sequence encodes CASSQRPNTQYF.

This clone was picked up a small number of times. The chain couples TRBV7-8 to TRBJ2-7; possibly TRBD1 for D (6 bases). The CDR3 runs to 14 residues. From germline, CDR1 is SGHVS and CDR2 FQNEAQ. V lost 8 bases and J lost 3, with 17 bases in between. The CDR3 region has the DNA TGTGCCAGCCGTTCAATCCAACAGGGCTACGAGCAGTACTTC. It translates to CASRSIQQGYEQYF.

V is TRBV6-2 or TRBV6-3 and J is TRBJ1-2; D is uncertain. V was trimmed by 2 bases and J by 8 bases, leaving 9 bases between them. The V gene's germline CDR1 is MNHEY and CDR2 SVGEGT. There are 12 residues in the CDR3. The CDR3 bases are TGTGCCAGCAGTTACCTCGGAGCGGGCTACACCTTC. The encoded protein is CASSYLGAGYTF.

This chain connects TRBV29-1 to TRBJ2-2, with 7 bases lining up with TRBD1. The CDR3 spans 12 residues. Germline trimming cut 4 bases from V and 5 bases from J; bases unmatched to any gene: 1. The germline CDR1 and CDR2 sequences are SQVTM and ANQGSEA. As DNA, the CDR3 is TGCAGCGTTGTCAGGGGGACCGGGGAGCTGTTTTTT. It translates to CSVVRGTGELFF.

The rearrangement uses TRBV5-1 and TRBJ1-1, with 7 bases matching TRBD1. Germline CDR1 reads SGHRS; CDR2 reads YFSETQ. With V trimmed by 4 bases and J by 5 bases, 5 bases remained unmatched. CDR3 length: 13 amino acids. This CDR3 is CASSVTGRTEAFF. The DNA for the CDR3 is TGCGCCAGCAGCGTGACAGGGCGGACTGAAGCTTTCTTT.

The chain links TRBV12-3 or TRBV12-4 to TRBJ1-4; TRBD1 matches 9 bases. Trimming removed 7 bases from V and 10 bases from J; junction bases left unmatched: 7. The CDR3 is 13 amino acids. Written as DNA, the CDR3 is TGTGCCAGCACCACCGTACAGGGGGCAAAACTGTTTTTT. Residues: CASTTVQGAKLFF.